This T cell receptor (beta chain) was retrieved from a study of tissue T cells after allogeneic stem cell transplantation. Study-wide findings and caveats: Which tissue TCRs were alloreactive or antigen-specific was not determined. Some clones might be persisting host cells.

Germline CDR1 reads SGHNT; CDR2 reads YYREEE (reference sequence). This CDR3 region has 14 residues. Trimming pared 4 bases from V and 1 base from J, leaving 11 bases between. The table lists this clone with a few counts. The antigen remains unidentified. The assay was immunoSEQ multiplex PCR, and TCRdb's table has in-frame clones only and misses some. The sample has approximately 6,500 clones, 65% to 80% seen once; the top ten hold roughly 7.5%. The receptor was isolated from a woman aged 18-49 years with breast cancer. Sequencing used tissue from the rectum, obtained at autopsy. The chain links TRBV5-4 to TRBJ1-1; no clear D. The CDR3 is CASSLTSTNTEAFF. CDR3 DNA: TGTGCCAGCAGCCTGACGAGTACGAACACTGAAGCTTTCTTT.